Listed below are T cell receptor beta chains from one sample, sequenced in a study of human T cells and chemical hapten exposure. From the RACE reads, TCRdb called clonotypes with MiXCR, one entry per CDR3 protein. The data hold 100,000 or so distinct CDR3 sequences, with 11% observed a single time. The material was whole blood, obtained in connection with sensitization to the hapten diphenylcyclopropenone (DPC). These TCRs come from a man aged 40-49 years with alopecia areata. Some clones in this sample may be carry-over from other donors' samples. CDR3s include the opening cysteine and the closing phenylalanine or tryptophan. D genes are given only for firm matches. Size values are once, few and many counts, or a class for expanded clones, and some rows have none.

>TRBV24-1|few|TRBJ2-2|TRBD2
CATSPQSGSSGRLNTGELFF
TGTGCCACCAGTCCGCAGTCAGGGTCTAGCGGGAGGCTGAACACCGGGGAGCTGTTTTTT
>TRBV12-3/TRBV12-4|NA|TRBJ2-3|NA
CASSGDQTDTDTQYF
TGTGCCAGCAGCGGGGACCAAACGGACACAGATACGCAGTATTTT
>TRBV25-1|few|TRBJ2-5|TRBD1
CASGYRDSATQYF
TGTGCCAGCGGCTACCGGGACAGTGCGACCCAGTACTTC
>TRBV6-2/TRBV6-3|many|TRBJ2-6|NA
CASSYSPGSGANVLTF
TGTGCCAGCAGTTACTCTCCGGGCTCTGGGGCCAACGTCCTGACTTTC
>TRBV12-3/TRBV12-4|few|TRBJ2-5|NA
CASSWGPQETQYF
TGTGCCAGCAGTTGGGGACCTCAAGAGACCCAGTACTTC
>TRBV6-6|many|TRBJ2-7|NA
CASSYGAVSYEQYF
TGTGCCAGCAGTTACGGGGCAGTTTCCTACGAGCAGTACTTC
>TRBV14|NA|TRBJ2-1|TRBD2
CASSRVSGRRDEQFF
TGTGCCAGCAGCCGAGTAAGCGGGAGACGCGATGAGCAGTTCTTC
>TRBV28|many|TRBJ2-5|TRBD1
CASSWADSGQKETQYF
TGTGCCAGCAGTTGGGCCGACTCGGGACAGAAAGAGACCCAGTACTTC
>TRBV28|few|TRBJ2-4|TRBD1
CAIKPGGGENIQYF
TGTGCCATCAAACCAGGGGGCGGGGAAAACATTCAGTACTTC
>TRBV14|NA|TRBJ2-7|TRBD2
CASSQGASGRYEQYF
TGTGCCAGCAGCCAAGGGGCTAGCGGGAGGTACGAGCAGTACTTC
>TRBV6-5|NA|TRBJ2-5|TRBD2
CASRGLAEQETQYF
TGTGCCAGTAGAGGACTAGCGGAGCAAGAGACCCAGTACTTC
>TRBV20-1|NA|TRBJ2-7|NA
CSAPTGYEQYF
TGCAGTGCCCCTACAGGTTACGAGCAGTACTTC
>TRBV6-5|few|TRBJ1-1|NA
CASSSLAVRTEAFF
TGTGCCAGCAGTTCACTAGCGGTCAGGACTGAAGCTTTCTTT
>TRBV20-1|many|TRBJ2-1|NA
CSVPRVGGNNEQFF
TGCAGTGTTCCCAGGGTGGGCGGGAACAATGAGCAGTTCTTC
>TRBV7-8|NA|TRBJ2-2|TRBD2
CASSSLAGVLELFF
TGTGCCAGCAGCTCTTTAGCGGGAGTGTTGGAGCTGTTTTTT
>TRBV7-8|NA|TRBJ2-1|TRBD2
CASSVTSGRVGEQFF
TGTGCCAGCAGCGTGACTAGCGGGAGGGTAGGGGAGCAGTTCTTC
>TRBV19|NA|TRBJ2-1|NA
CASSIAYGSLYNEQFF
TGTGCCAGTAGTATAGCATACGGGAGTCTCTACAATGAGCAGTTCTTC
>TRBV5-1|few|TRBJ2-7|TRBD1
CASSEAGGSYEQYF
TGCGCCAGCAGCGAGGCAGGGGGCTCCTACGAGCAGTACTTC
>TRBV7-9|few|TRBJ2-1|NA
CASSLAGRGYVNEQFF
TGTGCCAGCAGCTTAGCAGGTCGGGGGTACGTGAATGAGCAGTTCTTC
>TRBV28|NA|TRBJ2-2|NA
CASNREVPGELFF
TGTGCCAGCAACAGGGAGGTCCCCGGGGAGCTGTTTTTT
>TRBV5-1|NA|TRBJ1-1|NA
CASSLGKTEAFF
TGCGCCTCCTCCCTAGGGAAAACTGAAGCTTTCTTT
>TRBV12-3/TRBV12-4|NA|TRBJ2-2|TRBD1
CASSPRTGGGELFF
TGTGCCAGCAGTCCCCGGACAGGGGGCGGGGAGCTGTTTTTT
>TRBV6-1|once|TRBJ2-1|TRBD1
CASRTGQNNEQFF
TGTGCCAGCCGGACAGGCCAGAACAATGAGCAGTTCTTC
>TRBV9|many|TRBJ2-7|TRBD2
CASSPMSSGEQYF
TGTGCCAGCAGCCCGATGTCTAGCGGGGAGCAGTACTTC
>TRBV18|many|TRBJ2-5|TRBD2
CASSPSQREQETQYF
TGTGCCAGCTCACCAAGCCAGCGGGAGCAAGAGACCCAGTACTTC
>TRBV11-1|NA|TRBJ2-6|TRBD1
CASSLGGRQGASGANVLTF
TGTGCCAGCAGCTTAGGTGGGCGACAGGGGGCATCTGGGGCCAACGTCCTGACTTTC
>TRBV3-1|NA|TRBJ2-1|NA
CASSRDDSYNEQFF
TGTGCCAGCAGCCGGGACGACTCCTACAATGAGCAGTTCTTC
>TRBV20-1|NA|TRBJ2-5|TRBD2
CSAPPASGQETQYF
TGCAGTGCTCCACCGGCTAGCGGCCAAGAGACCCAGTACTTC
>TRBV5-1|few|TRBJ2-3|NA
CASSLQSTDTQYF
TGCGCCAGCAGCTTACAGAGCACAGATACGCAGTATTTT
>TRBV20-1|few|TRBJ1-1|TRBD1
CSARKGAQTEAFF
TGCAGTGCTAGGAAGGGGGCGCAGACTGAAGCTTTCTTT
>TRBV6-6|NA|TRBJ2-5|TRBD1
CASSWTGPQETQYF
TGTGCCAGCAGCTGGACAGGGCCACAAGAGACCCAGTACTTC
>TRBV6-1|few|TRBJ2-7|TRBD2
CASSEEASGSYEQYF
TGTGCCAGCAGTGAAGAGGCTAGCGGGAGTTACGAGCAGTACTTC
>TRBV29-1|NA|TRBJ2-3|NA
CSVGGPGPDTQYF
TGCAGCGTGGGGGGCCCCGGTCCGGATACGCAGTATTTT
>TRBV4-2|few|TRBJ2-1|NA
CASRSSGTDNEQFF
TGTGCCAGTAGAAGTAGCGGAACCGACAATGAGCAGTTCTTC
>TRBV7-7|many|TRBJ2-3|NA
CASSLAAGRGTDTQYF
TGTGCTAGCAGCTTAGCCGCGGGACGGGGCACAGATACGCAGTATTTT